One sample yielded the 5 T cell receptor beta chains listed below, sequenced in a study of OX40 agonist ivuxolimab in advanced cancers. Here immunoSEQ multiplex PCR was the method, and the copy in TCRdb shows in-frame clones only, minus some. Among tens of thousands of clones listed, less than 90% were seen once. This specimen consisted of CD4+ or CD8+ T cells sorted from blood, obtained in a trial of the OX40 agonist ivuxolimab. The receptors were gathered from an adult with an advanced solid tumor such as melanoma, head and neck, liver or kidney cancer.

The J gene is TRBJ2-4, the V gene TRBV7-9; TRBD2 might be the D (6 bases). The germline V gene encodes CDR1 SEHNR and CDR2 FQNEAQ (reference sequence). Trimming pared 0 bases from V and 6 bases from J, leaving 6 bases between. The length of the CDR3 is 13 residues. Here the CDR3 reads CASSLAEGNIQYF. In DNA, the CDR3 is TGTGCCAGCAGCTTAGCGGAGGGAAACATTCAGTACTTC.

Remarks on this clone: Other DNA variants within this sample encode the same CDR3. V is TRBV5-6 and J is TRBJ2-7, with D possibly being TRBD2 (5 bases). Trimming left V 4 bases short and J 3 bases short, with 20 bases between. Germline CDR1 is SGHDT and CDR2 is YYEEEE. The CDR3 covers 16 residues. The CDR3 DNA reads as TGTGCCAGCAGCCGGGCCGGAGGAAGAGAAAGCTACGAGCAGTACTTC. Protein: CASSRAGGRESYEQYF. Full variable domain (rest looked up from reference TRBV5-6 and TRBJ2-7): DAGVTQSPTHLIKTRGQQVTLRCSPKSGHDTVSWYQQALGQGPQFIFQYYEEEERQRGNFPDRFSGHQFPNYSSELNVNALLLGDSALYLCASSRAGGRESYEQYFGPGTRLTVT.

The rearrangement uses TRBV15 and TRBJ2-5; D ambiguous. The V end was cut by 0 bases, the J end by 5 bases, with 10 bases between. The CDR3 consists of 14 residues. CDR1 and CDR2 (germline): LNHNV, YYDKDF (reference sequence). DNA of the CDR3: TGTGCCACCAGCAGAGACCAAGGGTGGGAGACCCAGTACTTC. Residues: CATSRDQGWETQYF.

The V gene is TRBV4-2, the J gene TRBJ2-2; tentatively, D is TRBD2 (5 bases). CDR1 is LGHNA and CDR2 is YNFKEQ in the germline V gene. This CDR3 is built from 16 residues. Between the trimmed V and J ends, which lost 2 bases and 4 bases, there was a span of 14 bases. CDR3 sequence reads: CASSQSDSGGTGELFF. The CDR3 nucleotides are TGTGCCAGCAGCCAATCGGACTCCGGAGGCACCGGGGAGCTGTTTTTT.

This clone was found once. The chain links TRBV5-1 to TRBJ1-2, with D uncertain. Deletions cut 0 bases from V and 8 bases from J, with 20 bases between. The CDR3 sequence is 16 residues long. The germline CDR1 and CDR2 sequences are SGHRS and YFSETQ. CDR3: CASSLEGGRGIWGYTF. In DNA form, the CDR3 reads TGCGCCAGCAGCTTGGAAGGAGGGAGAGGGATTTGGGGCTACACCTTC. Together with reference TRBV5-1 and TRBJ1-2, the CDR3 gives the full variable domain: KAGVTQTPRYLIKTRGQQVTLSCSPISGHRSVSWYQQTPGQGLQFLFEYFSETQRNKGNFPGRFSGRQFSNSRSEMNVSTLELGDSALYLCASSLEGGRGIWGYTFGSGTRLTVV.